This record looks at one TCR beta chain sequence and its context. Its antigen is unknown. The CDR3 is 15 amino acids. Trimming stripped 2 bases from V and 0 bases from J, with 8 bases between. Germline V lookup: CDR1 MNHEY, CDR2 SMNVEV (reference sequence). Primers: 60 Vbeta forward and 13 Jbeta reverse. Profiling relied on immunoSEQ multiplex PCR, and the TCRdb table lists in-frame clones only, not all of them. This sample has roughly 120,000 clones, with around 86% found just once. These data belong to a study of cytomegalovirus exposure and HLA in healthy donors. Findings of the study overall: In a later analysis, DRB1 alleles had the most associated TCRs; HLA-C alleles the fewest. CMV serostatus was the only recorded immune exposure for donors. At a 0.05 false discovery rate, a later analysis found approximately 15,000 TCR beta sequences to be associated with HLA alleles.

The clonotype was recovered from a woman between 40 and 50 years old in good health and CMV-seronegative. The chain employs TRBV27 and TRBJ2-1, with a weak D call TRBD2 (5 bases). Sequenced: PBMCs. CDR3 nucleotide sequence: TGTGCCAGCAGTTTACTTAGCGACTCCTACAATGAGCAGTTCTTC. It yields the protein CASSLLSDSYNEQFF.